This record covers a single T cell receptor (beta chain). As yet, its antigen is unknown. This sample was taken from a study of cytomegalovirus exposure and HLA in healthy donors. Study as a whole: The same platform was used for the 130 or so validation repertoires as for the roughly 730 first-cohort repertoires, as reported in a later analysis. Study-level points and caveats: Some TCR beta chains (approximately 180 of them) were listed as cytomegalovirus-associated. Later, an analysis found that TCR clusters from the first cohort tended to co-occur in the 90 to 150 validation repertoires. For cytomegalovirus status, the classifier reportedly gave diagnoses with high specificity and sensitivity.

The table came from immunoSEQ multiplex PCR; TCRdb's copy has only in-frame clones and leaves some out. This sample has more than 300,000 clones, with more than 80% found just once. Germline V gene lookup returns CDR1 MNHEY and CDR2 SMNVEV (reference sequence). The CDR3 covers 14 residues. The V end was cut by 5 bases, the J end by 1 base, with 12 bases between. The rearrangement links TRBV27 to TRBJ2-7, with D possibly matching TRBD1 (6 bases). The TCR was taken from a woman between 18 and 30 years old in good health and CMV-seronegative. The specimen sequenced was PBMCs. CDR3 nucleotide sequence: TGTGCCAGCAGTCCCGGGACACTATCCTACGAGCAGTACTTC. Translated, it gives CASSPGTLSYEQYF.